One sample yielded the 29 T cell receptor beta chains listed below, sequenced in a study of blood T cell repertoires in COVID-19. The repertoire was sequenced with immunoSEQ multiplex PCR; TCRdb's copy has only in-frame clones and lacks some. In the table there are tens of thousands of clones, approximately 79% of which are singletons. Sequenced sample: peripheral blood. These TCRs come from a human donor in a cohort sampled during active COVID-19.

The chain couples TRBV30 to TRBJ1-6, with D uncertain. The V gene lost 5 bases and the J gene lost 8 bases, with 16 bases spanning the gap. The CDR3 extends over 14 amino acids. Per germline, CDR1 GTSNPN and CDR2 SVGIG (reference sequence). The CDR3: CAWQRGLRDSPLHF. Here the CDR3 DNA reads TGTGCCTGGCAACGAGGACTACGTGATTCACCCCTCCACTTT.

The chain joins TRBV7-2 to TRBJ2-7; maybe TRBD2 (6 bases). CDR1 is SGHTA, CDR2 FQGNSA, per germline. The CDR3 has 15 residues. V was trimmed by 1 base and J by 4 bases, leaving 14 bases between them. CDR3 sequence reads: CASSLGFSGDYEQYF. The CDR3 DNA reads TGTGCCAGCAGCTTAGGTTTTAGCGGAGATTACGAGCAGTACTTC.

The chain couples TRBV6-6 to TRBJ2-3; D remains unclear. CDR1 and CDR2 (germline): MNHNY, SVGAGI (reference sequence). The CDR3 consists of 12 residues. The V end was cut by 0 bases, the J end by 6 bases, with 4 bases between. The CDR3 DNA is TGTGCCAGCAGTTACTCGAGGGATACGCAGTATTTT. Translation: CASSYSRDTQYF.

The rearrangement joins TRBV7-2 to TRBJ2-7; the match to TRBD2 covers 13 bases. The V segment lost 5 bases and the J segment 3 bases; nucleotides outside the gene matches: 4. The CDR3 has 15 residues. Per the germline V gene, CDR1 is SGHTA and CDR2 is FQGNSA. CDR3 DNA: TGTGCCAGCAGCCTGACTAGCGGGAGGTACTACGAGCAGTACTTC. Amino acid sequence: CASSLTSGRYYEQYF.

This clone was observed a few times. J is TRBJ1-5 and V is TRBV6-2 or TRBV6-3; tentative D call: TRBD1 (5 bases). This CDR3 has 16 amino acids. CDR1 is MNHEY, CDR2 SVGEGT, per germline. Trimming removed 5 bases from V and 2 bases from J, with 16 bases in between. The CDR3 DNA follows: TGTGCCAGCAGTGACGGAGGGGCCAGCGGCAATCAGCCCCAGCATTTT. This gives the protein CASSDGGASGNQPQHF.

The chain carries TRBV11-2 and TRBJ2-1, with TRBD2 matching 8 bases. The germline gives CDR1 SGHAT, CDR2 FQNNGV. After removal of 0 bases from V and 1 base from J, the junction contained 5 bases not matched to a gene. This CDR3 is built from 17 residues. Here the CDR3 reads CASSLDLGGRSYNEQFF. CDR3 nucleotides: TGTGCCAGCAGCTTAGATCTAGGCGGGAGGTCCTACAATGAGCAGTTCTTC. The full variable domain, with the rest looked up from reference TRBV11-2 and TRBJ2-1, is EAGVAQSPRYKIIEKRQSVAFWCNPISGHATLYWYQQILGQGPKLLIQFQNNGVVDDSQLPKDRFSAERLKGVDSTLKIQPAKLEDSAVYLCASSLDLGGRSYNEQFFGPGTRLTVL.

The chain combines TRBV5-1 with TRBJ1-2, with no clear D. Trimming took off 0 bases at V and 2 bases at J, with 5 bases between the two ends. This CDR3 is built from 13 residues. Germline CDR1 is SGHRS and CDR2 is YFSETQ. The chain's CDR3 is CASSLAQNYGYTF. The CDR3 coding sequence is TGCGCCAGCAGCTTGGCCCAGAACTATGGCTACACCTTC.

This clone occurred a few times. The rearrangement links TRBV23-1 to TRBJ1-5; D is perhaps TRBD1 (5 bases). TRBV23-1 is noted as an ORF with a role that remains uncertain. The CDR3 length is 15 residues. V lost 4 bases and J lost 2, with 12 bases in between. The CDR3 sequence is CASSLRLRGNQPQHF. CDR3 nucleotides: TGCGCCAGCAGTCTTAGGCTCAGGGGCAATCAGCCCCAGCATTTT.

The rearrangement uses TRBV7-3 and TRBJ2-2, with TRBD2 matching 8 bases. V dropped 5 bases and J dropped 4; count of bases not matched to a gene: 6. Per germline, CDR1 SGHTA and CDR2 FQGTGA. This CDR3 is 15 amino acids long. This chain's CDR3 is CASSPTSAGTGELFF. CDR3 DNA sequence: TGTGCCAGCAGCCCGACTAGCGCGGGCACCGGGGAGCTGTTTTTT.

This chain links TRBV23-1 with TRBJ1-5; TRBD1 might be the D (5 bases). TRBV23-1 belongs to the ORF category, with a function that is uncertain. This CDR3 region has 15 residues. The CDR3 bases are TGCGCAGACGACTGGGGCAGGGCCGTCAATCAGCCCCAGCATTTT. The encoded protein is CADDWGRAVNQPQHF.

The chain recombines TRBV6-5 with TRBJ1-5; D unclear. There are 15 residues in the CDR3. Germline V lookup: CDR1 MNHEY, CDR2 SVGAGI. With 7 bases removed from V and 1 base from J, the gap between germline ends came to 14 bases. This chain's CDR3 is CASTPAAGSNQPQHF. The DNA of the CDR3 is TGTGCCAGCACACCTGCGGCGGGCAGCAATCAGCCCCAGCATTTT.

CDR3 sequence (DNA): TGTGCCACCAGTGAGTCAGGGAAAAACACTGAAGCTTTCTTT. It yields the protein CATSESGKNTEAFF. The chain has TRBV24-1 and TRBJ1-1; D possibly corresponds to TRBD1 (5 bases). The CDR3 extends over 14 amino acids. Germline CDR1 is KGHDR and CDR2 is SFDVKD. Trimming stripped 4 bases from V and 2 bases from J, with 10 bases between.

This clone turned up a few times. CDR3 coding DNA: TGCGCCAGCAGTCTCACAGGGAACGAGCAGTACTTC. It codes for CASSLTGNEQYF. V gene TRBV5-1 combines with J gene TRBJ2-7, with D possibly matching TRBD1 (6 bases). V shed 5 bases and J shed 5 bases, with 11 bases lying between them. From germline, CDR1 is SGHRS and CDR2 YFSETQ. The CDR3 has 12 residues.

The J gene is TRBJ2-2, the V gene TRBV9; D not certain. Germline-derived CDR1 and CDR2 are SGDLS and YYNGEE. The CDR3 extends over 13 amino acids. V lost 3 bases, J lost 4 bases, and 7 bases lay in between. CDR3 nucleotides: TGTGCCAGCAGCGCTACCCTCACCGGGGAGCTGTTTTTT. It is translated as CASSATLTGELFF.

A few counts support this clone. The J gene is TRBJ2-5, the V gene TRBV27, with D perhaps TRBD2 (6 bases). Germline loops: CDR1 MNHEY, CDR2 SMNVEV (reference sequence). The V end lost 8 bases, the J end lost 5 bases, and 24 bases lay between the germline ends. The CDR3 runs to 16 residues. The CDR3 sequence: CASSPSPPSAPETQYF. The CDR3 DNA reads TGTGCCAGCTCCCCCAGTCCTCCTAGCGCGCCGGAGACCCAGTACTTC.

This clone was recorded a few times. The chain combines TRBV6-5 with TRBJ2-7, with D tentatively TRBD1 (6 bases). The CDR3 totals 14 residues. The V and J ends lost 4 bases and 6 bases respectively, with 16 bases between them. CDR1 is MNHEY, CDR2 SVGAGI, per germline. This CDR3 is CASSWGHQDGEQYF. DNA of the CDR3: TGTGCCAGCAGTTGGGGACACCAAGATGGCGAGCAGTACTTC.

The CDR3 DNA follows: TGTGCCAGCAGTGGACAGGGTAGAACTGAAGCTTTCTTT. Protein sequence: CASSGQGRTEAFF. The J gene is TRBJ1-1, the V gene TRBV28; 8 positions match TRBD1. There are 13 residues in the CDR3. Per the germline V gene, CDR1 is MDHEN and CDR2 is SYDVKM. V lost 5 bases and J lost 5; bases outside the gene matches: 4.

As DNA, the CDR3 is TGTGCCAGCAGCTTAGATTGGGAGTATTCACCCCTCCACTTT. Protein sequence: CASSLDWEYSPLHF. This chain joins TRBV11-3 and TRBJ1-6; D not certain. This CDR3 spans 14 amino acids. Germline V lookup: CDR1 SGHNT, CDR2 YENEEA. V was pared by 0 bases and J by 8 bases, with 8 bases between.

This clone was recorded many times. The chain is built from TRBV9 and TRBJ1-1; D is uncertain. V lost 0 bases and J lost 4, with 7 bases in between. The germline V gene encodes CDR1 SGDLS and CDR2 YYNGEE. The CDR3 sequence is 13 residues long. As DNA, the CDR3 is TGTGCCAGCAGCGTAGTGGCAACCACTGAAGCTTTCTTT. The encoded protein is CASSVVATTEAFF.

CDR3 amino acids: CASSFRGQGTDTQYF. CDR3 coding DNA: TGCGCCAGCAGCTTTCGAGGACAGGGCACAGATACGCAGTATTTT. This chain uses TRBV5-1 with TRBJ2-3; TRBD1 matches 7 bases. Per germline, CDR1 SGHRS and CDR2 YFSETQ. The CDR3 sequence is 15 residues long. The ends lost 2 bases at V and 1 base at J; junction bases unmatched: 4.

The V call is TRBV5-1, the J call TRBJ1-1; tentative D call: TRBD1 (6 bases). V dropped 4 bases and J dropped 0 bases, with 16 bases sitting between them. Germline V gene sequence: CDR1 SGHRS, CDR2 YFSETQ. This CDR3 has 16 amino acids. CDR3 amino acids: CASSLEDRAMNTEAFF. The CDR3 coding sequence is TGCGCCAGCAGCCTCGAGGACAGAGCCATGAACACTGAAGCTTTCTTT.

V gene TRBV11-3 combines with J gene TRBJ2-3, with a weak D call TRBD2 (7 bases). V gave up 0 bases and J gave up 2 bases, with 15 bases separating them. Germline V gives CDR1 SGHNT, CDR2 YENEEA. This CDR3 is 17 amino acids long. The CDR3 region is CASSLDLGGGLTDTQYF. In nucleotides, the CDR3 is TGTGCCAGCAGCTTAGATCTAGGGGGGGGCCTCACAGATACGCAGTATTTT.

The chain has TRBV9 and TRBJ2-1; D may be TRBD2 (5 bases). Germline CDR1 SGDLS, CDR2 YYNGEE. CDR3 length: 15 amino acids. V was cut by 0 bases and J by 6 bases, with 13 bases left in between. The CDR3 here is CASSVGISALNEQFF. As DNA, the CDR3 is TGTGCCAGCAGCGTAGGGATTAGCGCTCTCAATGAGCAGTTCTTC. The entire variable domain, with the rest obtained from reference TRBV9 and TRBJ2-1, is as follows: DSGVTQTPKHLITATGQRVTLRCSPRSGDLSVYWYQQSLDQGLQFLIQYYNGEERAKGNILERFSAQQFPDLHSELNLSSLELGDSALYFCASSVGISALNEQFFGPGTRLTVL.

The V gene is TRBV30, the J gene TRBJ2-7, with TRBD1 matching over 10 bases. The V and J ends lost 2 bases and 2 bases, in that order; junction bases with no gene match: 3. The CDR3 has 14 residues. The germline V gene has CDR1 GTSNPN and CDR2 SVGIG (reference sequence). The CDR3 DNA is TGTGCCTGGAGTCGGGGGACAGGGGCCTACGAGCAGTACTTC. Its protein product is CAWSRGTGAYEQYF.

This clone has just one count. The V call is TRBV5-4, the J call TRBJ1-4, with D maybe TRBD1 (6 bases). Germline-derived CDR1 and CDR2 are SGHNT and YYREEE (reference sequence). The length of the CDR3 is 14 residues. V was shortened by 1 base and J by 8 bases, with 12 bases between the two germline ends. The CDR3 coding sequence is TGTGCCAGCAGCTTGCAAGGGGGGGTGGAAAAACTGTTTTTT. It is translated as CASSLQGGVEKLFF.

The chain is built from TRBV2 and TRBJ1-6; 9 positions match TRBD1. CDR1 is SNHLY, CDR2 FYNNEI, per germline. V shed 3 bases, J shed 5 bases, and the junction held 5 bases outside the gene matches. The CDR3 length is 16 residues. For the CDR3, the DNA is TGTGCCAGCAGTGACATCCGGGACAGGGATAATTCACCCCTCCACTTT. Protein: CASSDIRDRDNSPLHF.

The rearrangement joins TRBV3-1 (or the pseudogene TRBV3-2) to TRBJ1-1; D not resolved. This CDR3 is 15 amino acids long. CDR1 and CDR2 (germline): LGHDT, YNNKEL (reference sequence). V was shortened by 4 bases and J by 8 bases, with 20 bases between the two germline ends. The DNA for the CDR3 is TGTGCCAGCAGCCCGCCGCGGCACGGCAAATGGGAAGCTTTCTTT. Protein: CASSPPRHGKWEAFF.

This clone came up a few times. The J gene is TRBJ2-7, the V gene TRBV28, with 8 positions matching TRBD1. CDR3 length: 11 residues. The V gene's germline CDR1 is MDHEN and CDR2 SYDVKM. The ends lost 5 bases at V and 9 bases at J; junction bases unmatched: 3. The CDR3 region is CASSPGGVQYF. The CDR3 DNA follows: TGTGCCAGCAGTCCAGGGGGCGTGCAGTACTTC.

V and J are TRBV15 and TRBJ2-7, with 9 bases fitting TRBD1. Germline V gene sequence: CDR1 LNHNV, CDR2 YYDKDF (reference sequence). The CDR3 is made up of 16 amino acids. Trimming at V came to 6 bases and at J to 2 bases, leaving 11 bases not matched to a gene. In DNA, the CDR3 is TGTGCCACCAGTCCAGAGTGGGGACAGGGTACCTACGAGCAGTACTTC. It yields the protein CATSPEWGQGTYEQYF.